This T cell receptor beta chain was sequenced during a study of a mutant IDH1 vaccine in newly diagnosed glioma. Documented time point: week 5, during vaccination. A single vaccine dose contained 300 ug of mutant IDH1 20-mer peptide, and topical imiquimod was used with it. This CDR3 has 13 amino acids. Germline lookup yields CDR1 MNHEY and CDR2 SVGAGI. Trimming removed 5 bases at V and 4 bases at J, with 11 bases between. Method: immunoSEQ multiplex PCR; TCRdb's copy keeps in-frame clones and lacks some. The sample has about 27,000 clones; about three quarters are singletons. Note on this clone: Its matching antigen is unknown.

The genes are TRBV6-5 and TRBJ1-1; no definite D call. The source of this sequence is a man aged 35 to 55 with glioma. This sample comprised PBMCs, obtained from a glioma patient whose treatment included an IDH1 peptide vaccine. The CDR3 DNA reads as TGTGCCAGCAGTCCCCCCGTGGGCACTGAAGCTTTCTTT. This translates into CASSPPVGTEAFF.